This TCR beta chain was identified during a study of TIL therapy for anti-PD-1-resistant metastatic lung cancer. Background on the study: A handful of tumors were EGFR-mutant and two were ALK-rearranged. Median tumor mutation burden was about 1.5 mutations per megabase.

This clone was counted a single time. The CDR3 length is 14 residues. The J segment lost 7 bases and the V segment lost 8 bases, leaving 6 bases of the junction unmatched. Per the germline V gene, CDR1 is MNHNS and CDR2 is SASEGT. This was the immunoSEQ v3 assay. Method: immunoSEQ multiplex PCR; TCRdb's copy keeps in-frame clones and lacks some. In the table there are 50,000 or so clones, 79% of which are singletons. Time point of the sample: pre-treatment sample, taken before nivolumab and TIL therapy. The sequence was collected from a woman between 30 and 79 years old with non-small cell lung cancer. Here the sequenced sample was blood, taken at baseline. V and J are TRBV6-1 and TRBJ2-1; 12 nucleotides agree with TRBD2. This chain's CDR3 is CASSRLAGANEQFF. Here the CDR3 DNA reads TGTGCCAGCTCGAGACTAGCGGGGGCGAATGAGCAGTTCTTC.